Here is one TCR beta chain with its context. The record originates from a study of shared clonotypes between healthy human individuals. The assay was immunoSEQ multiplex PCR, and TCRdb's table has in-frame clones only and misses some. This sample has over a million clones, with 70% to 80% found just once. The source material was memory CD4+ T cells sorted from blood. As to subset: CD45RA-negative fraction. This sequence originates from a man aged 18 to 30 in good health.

The CDR3, as DNA: TGTGCCAGTAGTATAGGGGGTGCTCAGCCCCAGCATTTT. Protein product: CASSIGGAQPQHF. The chain couples TRBV19 to TRBJ1-5; unclear D gene. V lost 1 base and J lost 6, with 7 bases in between. This CDR3 comprises 13 residues. The germline gives CDR1 LNHDA, CDR2 SQIVND (reference sequence).